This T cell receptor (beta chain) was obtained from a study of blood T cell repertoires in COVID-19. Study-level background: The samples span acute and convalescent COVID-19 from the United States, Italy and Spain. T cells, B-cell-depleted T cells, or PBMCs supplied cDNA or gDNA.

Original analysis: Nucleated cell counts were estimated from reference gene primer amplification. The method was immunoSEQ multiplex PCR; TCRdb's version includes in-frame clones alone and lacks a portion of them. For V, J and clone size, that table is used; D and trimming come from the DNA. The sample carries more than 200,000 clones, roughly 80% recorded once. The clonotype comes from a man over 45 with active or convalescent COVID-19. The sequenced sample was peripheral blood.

For the CDR3, the DNA is TGTGCCATCAGTAGGACAGGGGGTAGCGGGGGACGTTCCTACGAGCAGTACTTC. This translates into CAISRTGGSGGRSYEQYF. This chain connects TRBV10-3 to TRBJ2-7; maybe TRBD1 (10 bases). The length of the CDR3 is 18 residues. Germline V CDR1 and CDR2: ENHRY, SYGVKD. V lost 5 bases, J lost 1 base, and 24 bases lay in between.